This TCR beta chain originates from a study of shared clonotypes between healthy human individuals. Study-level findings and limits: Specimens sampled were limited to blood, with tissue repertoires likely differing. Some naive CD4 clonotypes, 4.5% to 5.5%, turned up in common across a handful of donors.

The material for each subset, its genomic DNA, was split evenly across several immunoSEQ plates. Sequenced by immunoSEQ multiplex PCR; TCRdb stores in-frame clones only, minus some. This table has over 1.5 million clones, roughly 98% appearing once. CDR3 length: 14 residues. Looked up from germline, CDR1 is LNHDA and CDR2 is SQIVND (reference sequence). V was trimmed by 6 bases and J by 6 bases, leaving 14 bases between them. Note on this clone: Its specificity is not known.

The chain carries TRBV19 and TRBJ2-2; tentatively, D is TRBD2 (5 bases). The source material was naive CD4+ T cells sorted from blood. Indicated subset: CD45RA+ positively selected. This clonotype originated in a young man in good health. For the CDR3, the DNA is TGTGCCAGTAGCCCGACTACGGGATCCGGGGAGCTGTTTTTT. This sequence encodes CASSPTTGSGELFF. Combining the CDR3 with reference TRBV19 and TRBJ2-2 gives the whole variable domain DGGITQSPKYLFRKEGQNVTLSCEQNLNHDAMYWYRQDPGQGLRLIYYSQIVNDFQKGDIAEGYSVSREKKESFPLTVTSAQKNPTAFYLCASSPTTGSGELFFGEGSRLTVL.